The 9 T cell receptor beta chains given below trace back to one sample, sequenced in a study of T cells after yellow fever vaccination. TCRdb re-called the 5' RACE reads through MiXCR, storing one row per CDR3 protein. The profile shows some 240,000 distinct CDR3 sequences, about 5.2% of them singletons. The sequences come from CD4+ T cells sorted from PBMCs, collected on the day of the yellow fever booster vaccination. The source of these receptors is a man younger than 35 who received the YFV17D yellow fever vaccine.

The chain recombines TRBV3-1 with TRBJ2-2; D not resolved. CDR1 LGHDT and CDR2 YNNKEL come from the germline V gene (reference sequence). The germline V and J ends were trimmed by 0 bases and 3 bases, with 20 bases remaining between them. The CDR3 spans 19 residues. The CDR3 region has the DNA TGTGCCAGCAGCCAAGAAGAGGCCAGGCCGGCGATAGACACCGGGGAGCTGTTTTTT. Translated, it gives CASSQEEARPAIDTGELFF. Combining the CDR3 with reference TRBV3-1 and TRBJ2-2 gives the whole variable domain DTAVSQTPKYLVTQMGNDKSIKCEQNLGHDTMYWYKQDSKKFLKIMFSYNNKELIINETVPNRFSPKSPDKAHLNLHINSLELGDSAVYFCASSQEEARPAIDTGELFFGEGSRLTVL.

This clonotype was seen ten or more times. The chain couples TRBV29-1 to TRBJ1-2, with D unresolved. Germline V gene sequence: CDR1 SQVTM, CDR2 ANQGSEA. V lost 4 bases, J lost 7 bases, and 7 bases lay in between. This CDR3 is built from 10 residues. This CDR3 reads CSVGRLGYTF. CDR3 nucleotides: TGCAGCGTTGGAAGACTTGGCTACACCTTC.

This clonotype was picked up many times. The rearrangement joins TRBV4-2 to TRBJ1-5, with TRBD1 matching over 7 bases. With V trimmed by 0 bases and J by 7 bases, 6 bases remained unmatched. The CDR3 has 15 residues. Germline CDR1 and CDR2: LGHNA and YNFKEQ. The chain's CDR3 is CASSQDDRVWQPQHF. The CDR3 nucleotides read TGTGCCAGCAGCCAAGACGACAGGGTTTGGCAGCCCCAGCATTTT.

There are many counts of this clonotype. V usage is TRBV12-3 or TRBV12-4 and J usage is TRBJ2-7; the D is unclear. This CDR3 is built from 14 residues. Trimming stripped 4 bases from V and 3 bases from J, with 13 bases between. This CDR3 reads CASSWGHDFYEQYF. CDR3 DNA: TGTGCCAGCAGTTGGGGTCATGACTTCTACGAGCAGTACTTC.

The rearrangement uses TRBV12-3 or TRBV12-4 and TRBJ2-1; 16 nucleotides agree with TRBD2. The CDR3 is 18 amino acids. The V segment lost 3 bases and the J segment 6 bases; nucleotides outside the gene matches: 8. The chain's CDR3 is CASSLGLAGGKHPNEQFF. In nucleotides, the CDR3 is TGTGCCAGCAGTTTGGGACTAGCGGGGGGGAAACACCCCAATGAGCAGTTCTTC.

This clonotype was counted only a few times. V is TRBV10-3 and J is TRBJ2-2; 8 bases agree with TRBD2. Germline CDR1 is ENHRY and CDR2 is SYGVKD. Losses at the gene ends were 10 bases for V and 1 base for J; bases not matched to a gene: 5. The CDR3 covers 14 residues. CDR3 sequence (DNA): TGTGCCACGGGAGGGGTCGTGAACACCGGGGAGCTGTTTTTT. It encodes CATGGVVNTGELFF.

This clonotype came up many times. The chain joins TRBV28 to TRBJ2-7; TRBD1 might be the D (5 bases). Trimming left V 5 bases short and J 4 bases short, with 18 bases between. CDR3 length: 15 amino acids. Germline V gene lookup returns CDR1 MDHEN and CDR2 SYDVKM. In nucleotides, the CDR3 is TGTGCCAGCAGTGACACCTTAGGGGCCTTTTACGAGCAGTACGTC. The encoded protein is CASSDTLGAFYEQYV.

The V call is TRBV20-1, the J call TRBJ2-2; D tentatively reads TRBD1 or TRBD2 (5 bases each). Germline V CDR1 and CDR2: DFQATT, SNEGSKA (reference sequence). Trimming removed 3 bases at V and 7 bases at J, with 12 bases between. The CDR3 covers 13 residues. As DNA, the CDR3 is TGCAGTGCTAGGGGGGACCAGTACGGGGAGCTGTTTTTT. Translated: CSARGDQYGELFF.

The chain employs TRBV7-2 and TRBJ2-4; 9 bases align to TRBD2. The CDR3 extends over 16 amino acids. V shed 1 base, J shed 8 bases, and the junction held 9 bases outside the gene matches. CDR1 SGHTA and CDR2 FQGNSA come from the germline V gene. Here the CDR3 reads CASSLEAGGLGYIQYF. The CDR3 DNA is TGTGCCAGCAGCTTAGAAGCGGGGGGATTGGGGTACATTCAGTACTTC.